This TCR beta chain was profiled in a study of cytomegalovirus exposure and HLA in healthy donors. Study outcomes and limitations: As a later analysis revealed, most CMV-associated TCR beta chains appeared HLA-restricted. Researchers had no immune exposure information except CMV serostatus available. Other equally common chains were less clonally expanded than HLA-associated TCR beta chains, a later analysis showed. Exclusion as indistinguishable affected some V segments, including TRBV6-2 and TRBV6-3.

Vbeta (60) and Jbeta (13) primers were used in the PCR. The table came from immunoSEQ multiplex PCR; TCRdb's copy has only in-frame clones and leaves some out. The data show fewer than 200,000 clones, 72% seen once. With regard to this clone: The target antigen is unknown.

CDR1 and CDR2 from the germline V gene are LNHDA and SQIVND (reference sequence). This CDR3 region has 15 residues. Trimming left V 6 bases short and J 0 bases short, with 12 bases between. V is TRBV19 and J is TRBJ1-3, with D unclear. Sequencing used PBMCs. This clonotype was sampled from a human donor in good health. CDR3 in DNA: TGTGCCAGTAGCTCCGGGCGGGCCTCTGGAAACACCATATATTTT. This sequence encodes CASSSGRASGNTIYF.